This T cell receptor beta chain derives from a study of T cell responses to AZD1222 COVID-19 vaccine. The protocol was immunoSEQ multiplex PCR, while the TCRdb copy is restricted to in-frame clones and leaves out a portion. The profile shows fewer than 150,000 clones, around nine tenths of them singletons. Of note for this clone: Antigen unknown.

Notes on the study in general: Clonal diversity may have been underestimated, and the donors were mostly white British, with more females than males. Reports indicate that nearly half of spike-specific TCRs are directed at unmutated variant regions.

V was pared by 6 bases and J by 0 bases, with 4 bases of the junction left unmatched. The germline CDR1 and CDR2 sequences are SEHNR and FQNEAQ (reference sequence). This CDR3 region has 15 residues. The sample consisted of peripheral blood, taken 28 days after the second AZD1222 dose. The receptor's source is an adult who received the AZD1222 COVID-19 vaccine. This sequence joins TRBV7-9 and TRBJ2-1; 8 nucleotides agree with TRBD2. The CDR3 DNA reads as TGTGCCAGCAGTAGAAGCGGGAGCTCCTACAATGAGCAGTTCTTC. Amino acids: CASSRSGSSYNEQFF.